This TCR beta chain emerged from a study of blood T cell repertoires in COVID-19. Study information: The origin of the acute and convalescent COVID-19 samples was the United States, Italy and Spain. In each case, the material was cDNA or gDNA derived from T cells, B-cell-depleted T cells, or PBMCs.

Methods used by the authors: Scientists estimated how many nucleated cells there were by amplifying reference gene primers. Assay used: immunoSEQ multiplex PCR; TCRdb lists only in-frame clones, some missing. That table supplies the V and J calls and clone size; D and trimming were determined from the DNA. The sample shows under 250,000 clones, around 83% of them seen only once. Trimming left V 5 bases short and J 3 bases short, with 11 bases between. CDR1 is ENHRY and CDR2 is SYGVKD in the germline V gene. The CDR3 has 14 amino acids. This clone was recorded a few times. This TCR was recovered from a man aged 40-50 years with active or convalescent COVID-19. The V gene is TRBV10-3, the J gene TRBJ2-1; tentative D call: TRBD1 (6 bases). Sequences were obtained from peripheral blood. The CDR3 DNA reads TGTGCCATCAGTTCGGACAGCTACTACAATGAGCAGTTCTTC. Amino acids: CAISSDSYYNEQFF.